Listed here is a single T cell receptor (beta chain). Its antigen is not identified. The record originates from a study of T-cell memory formation after mild COVID-19. Study observations and caveats: Researchers found some responding clones in pre-infection memory, a sign that cross-reactive memory joined. Clones that contracted from day 15 to 85 had balanced CD4/CD8; later expanders were CD4+ biased. The authors did not confirm SARS-CoV-2 specificity of second-wave clones peaking day 37.

Employing constant-segment primers, 5'RACE generated TCR alpha and TCR beta cDNA libraries bearing sample barcodes and UMIs. TCRdb reprocessed the 5' RACE reads with MiXCR, giving one entry per CDR3 protein. The sample lists approximately 560,000 distinct CDR3 sequences; 17% were seen once. CDR1 and CDR2 from the germline V gene are MNHNY and SVGAGI (reference sequence). This CDR3 region has 17 residues. V lost 2 bases and J lost 8; bases outside the gene matches: 8. The chain is built from TRBV6-6 and TRBJ2-1, with 14 nucleotides matching TRBD2. The TCR originated in an adult woman who had mild COVID-19 (a few samples of this study predate the infection). Cell type and time point are not known. The sample taken for sequencing was PBMCs or a T cell subset sorted from them (not recorded which). DNA of the CDR3: TGTGCCAGCAGTTACCACAGGACTAGCGGGGGGATAGATGAGCAGTTCTTC. Encoded protein: CASSYHRTSGGIDEQFF.